Described below is a single T cell receptor (beta chain) sequence and its context. Assay used: immunoSEQ multiplex PCR; TCRdb lists only in-frame clones, some missing. Of about 150,000 clones listed, roughly 82% are singletons. This sample is part of a study of blood T cell repertoires in COVID-19. V lost 0 bases, J lost 1 base, and 7 bases lay in between. This CDR3 region has 14 residues. CDR1 SEHNR and CDR2 FQNEAQ come from the germline V gene (reference sequence). The V and J genes are TRBV7-9 and TRBJ2-7, with D tentatively TRBD1 (6 bases). The TCR originated in a man in his 70s with acute or convalescent COVID-19. Sequenced: peripheral blood. The DNA for the CDR3 is TGTGCCAGCAGCTTAGCTGGACAGTCCTACGAGCAGTACTTC. This sequence encodes CASSLAGQSYEQYF.